Listed here is a single T cell receptor beta chain. This clonotype was observed a few times. It has no known antigen specificity. Base quality data are lacking; no much larger clone is found one base away. Receptor amplification or capture employed PCR. DNA from cultured CD4+ T cells was subjected to TCR sequencing with the Oncomine TCR Beta short-read assay at the Johns Hopkins FTIC core. Genomic DNA was extracted from the cultured CD4+ T cells with the QIAamp micro DNA kit. The Oncomine TCR Beta libraries from cultured CD4+ T cells were pooled using unique dual indexes and then sequenced on an Illumina iSeq 100. Regarding the original processing steps: Non-productive sequences were removed, and CDR3s not starting with C, not ending with F or W, or shorter than 7 amino acids were discarded. The MANAFEST web application identified antigen-specific clonotypes by comparing peptide-stimulated wells against reference wells and other culture wells. To be called positive, a clone needed an FDR below 0.05, an odds ratio above 5, and a productive frequency above 0.1% in at least two of three replicate wells. A clonotype counted as cross-reactive if it showed significant expansion both in the SARS-CoV-2 spike wells and in at least one common cold coronavirus spike condition. Using R version 3.6.1, CDR3 homology was evaluated through Levenshtein distances (stringdist) along with unrooted phylogenetic trees (ape). TCRdb trimmed public reads at Q25 via fastp, called clones via MiXCR and kept in-frame beta chains. Rows with a matching CDR3 protein are joined into one entry that keeps the most common DNA and genes. In this record, the V and J calls reflect TCRdb's handling and not the investigators' own analysis. This sample gives approximately 17,000 distinct CDR3 sequences in total; under 60% of them show up just once. Approximately 9.9% of the sample lies in the top ten.

The sample comes from a study of vaccination and CD4 T cells after COVID-19 (dated by TCRdb to between 2020 and 2023). With respect to the entire study: Convalescent patients had a positive SARS-CoV-2 result on nasal swab PCR, and of these patients, under ten had mild disease and one had severe disease. The convalescent cohort comprised six males and four females, including two Hispanic individuals, seven Caucasians, two Asians and one multiracial person. Each participant got two doses of either the Pfizer-BioNTech BNT162b2 vaccine (n=8) or the Moderna mRNA-1273 vaccine (n=2). Post-COVID blood samples from convalescent patients were collected a median of around 100 days after diagnosis, with a range of roughly 30 to 161 days. Post-vaccine blood samples were obtained a median of about 70 days after the second vaccine dose, with a range of roughly 12 to 250 days. The cultures were stimulated with overlapping spike peptide pools from SARS-CoV-2 and from the common cold coronaviruses HCoV-NL63, HCoV-OC43 and HCoV-229E. Control cultures used a CEFX viral epitope pool as positive control, an HIV-1 Nef peptide pool as negative control, or no peptide. In around nine COVID-19 convalescent patients and several infection-naive healthy vaccine recipients, the spike-specific CD4+ TCR repertoire before mRNA vaccination was compared with the repertoire after mRNA vaccination. General study outcomes and caveats: The number of convalescent patients in the study was relatively small, and the study did not examine early timepoints following natural infection. Among convalescent patients, a median around 86% of the SARS-CoV-2-reactive clones seen after vaccination appeared only after vaccination, which suggests priming specific to the vaccine. An increase in the median number of SARS-CoV-2-reactive clonotypes from 20 to 25 after infection to roughly 38 after vaccination was observed, but the change was not found to be significant. Nearly all vaccine-specific clones in convalescent patients (304 of 307) were mono-reactive for SARS-CoV-2 spike rather than cross-reactive with common cold coronaviruses.

From cysteine to phenylalanine, the CDR3 is 15 amino acids long. Kept here is only the CDR3 DNA, which spans 45 bases and is read in frame from base 1. The germline V gene (reference sequence) specifies LNHDA as CDR1 and SQIVND as CDR2. Trimming takes 3 bases from V and 9 bases from J, and the germline ends sit 15 bases apart. The intended sense of this specimen's treatment or condition label: approximately nine-day PBMC culture with coronavirus spike peptide pools or control peptides (ViraFEST assay). To expand antigen-specific T cells with peptide pools and then pick out the expanded clonotypes through TCR sequencing, the study relied on the ViraFEST assay. Positive SARS-CoV-2 PCR tests in the convalescent patients dated from March to December 2020, before Alpha, Beta and Delta variants emerged in the United States. Each well held 2.2 million or so PBMCs cultured with around 9 ug/ml peptide pools in IMDM containing roughly 4.7% human AB serum and about 10 IU/ml IL-2. Half of the culture medium was replaced with fresh IL-2-containing medium on days 3 and 7. Once the cells had been in culture for roughly 10 days, the EasySep CD4+ T cell isolation kit was used to isolate CD4+ T cells by negative selection. Ficoll-Paque Plus gradient centrifugation was used to isolate PBMCs from whole blood, and the isolated PBMCs were then either used fresh or cryopreserved at -140C. Triplicate wells were generally used for each culture condition.

The sequence came from a human donor who had recovered from COVID-19. The sample consisted of CD4+ T cells from blood, cultured in vitro. The V gene is TRBV19 and the J gene is TRBJ1-6, with TRBD1 tentatively as D gene (5 bases match). The encoded CDR3 is CASSIGGTMASPLHF. The sequenced DNA: TGTGCCAGTAGTATCGGAGGGACCATGGCTTCACCCCTCCACTTT.